Listed here is a single T cell receptor (beta chain). Its antigen remains unidentified. Peripheral blood was drawn, around 9.5 milliliters per donor. A second PCR, run for roughly 7 to 12 cycles, used a sample-barcoded 5' primer plus a J-beta primer mix. TCRdb re-analysed the 5' RACE reads in MiXCR, keeping a single row per CDR3 protein. The sample has around 800,000 distinct CDR3 sequences; 35% to 60% are singletons. This sample was taken from a study of blood T cells in healthy people across ages. Points from the study as a whole: Naive CD4+ cells and diversity were both higher in long-lived donors than in aged donors.

The sample taken for sequencing was blood. This clonotype was sampled from a man older than 75 in good health.

This CDR3 is CASSPQFANTGELFF. DNA for the CDR3: TGCGCCAGCAGCCCACAGTTCGCGAACACCGGGGAGCTGTTTTTT. The V call is TRBV5-1, the J call TRBJ2-2, with unresolved D. This CDR3 has 15 residues. V lost 4 bases to trimming and J lost 0 bases, with 10 bases between them. The germline gives CDR1 SGHRS, CDR2 YFSETQ.